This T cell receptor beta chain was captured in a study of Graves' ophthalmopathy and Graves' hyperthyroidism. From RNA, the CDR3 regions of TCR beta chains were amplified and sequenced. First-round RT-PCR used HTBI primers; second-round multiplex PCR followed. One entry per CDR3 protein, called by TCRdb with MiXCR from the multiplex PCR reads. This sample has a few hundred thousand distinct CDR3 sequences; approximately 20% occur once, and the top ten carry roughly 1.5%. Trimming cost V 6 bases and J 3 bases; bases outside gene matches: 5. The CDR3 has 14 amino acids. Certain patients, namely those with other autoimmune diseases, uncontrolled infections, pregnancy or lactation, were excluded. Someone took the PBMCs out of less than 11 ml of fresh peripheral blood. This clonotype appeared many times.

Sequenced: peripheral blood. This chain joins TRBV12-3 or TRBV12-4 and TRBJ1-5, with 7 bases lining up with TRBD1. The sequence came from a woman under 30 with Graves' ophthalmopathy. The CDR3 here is CASRHGQVNQPQHF. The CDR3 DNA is TGTGCCAGCAGGCATGGACAGGTCAATCAGCCCCAGCATTTT.